These 30 T cell receptor beta chains came from one sample sequenced in a study of regulatory T cells in long-lasting Graves disease. Stated time point: newly diagnosed GD, antithyroid drugs for less than 3 months. From RNA extracted from PBMCs, the TCR library was made. Building the TCR beta libraries relied on iRepertoire HTBI primers, and CDR3 regions underwent Arm-PCR. MiXCR, run by TCRdb on the multiplex PCR reads, gives a single entry per CDR3 protein. The sample shows 500,000 or so distinct CDR3 sequences, 15% to 20% of them seen only once. This sample was also put to use in a study of T cells in Graves' hyperthyroidism and ophthalmopathy.

The specimen comprised peripheral blood mononuclear cells (PBMCs), sampled at new diagnosis, from a patient treated with antithyroid drugs. These receptors were obtained from a woman aged 35-65 years with Graves disease.

At least ten counts were recorded for this clonotype. The chain couples TRBV28 to TRBJ2-1; D might be TRBD2 (6 bases). The V end lost 7 bases, the J end lost 0 bases, and 13 bases lay between the germline ends. This CDR3 is built from 15 residues. CDR1 is MDHEN and CDR2 is SYDVKM in the germline V gene. Here the CDR3 reads CASTRGGSSYNEQFF. The CDR3 bases are TGTGCCAGCACCCGAGGAGGGAGCTCCTACAATGAGCAGTTCTTC.

This clonotype was observed many times. V gene TRBV30 combines with J gene TRBJ1-1; D remains unclear. The CDR3 is 13 residues long. The germline CDR1 and CDR2 sequences are GTSNPN and SVGIG (reference sequence). Between the trimmed V and J ends, which lost 1 base and 0 bases, there was a span of 6 bases. CDR3 bases: TGTGCCTGGAGTGCTGAATTGAACACTGAAGCTTTCTTT. It is translated as CAWSAELNTEAFF.

This clonotype has a count of ten or more. The rearrangement uses TRBV18 and TRBJ2-1; 9 bases are shared with TRBD1. This CDR3 region has 15 residues. The V gene end was trimmed by 6 bases and the J gene end by 7 bases; junction bases not matched to a gene: 10. In germline, CDR1 is KGHSH, CDR2 LQKENI. CDR3 sequence: CASSPRDRVRNEQFF. The CDR3 nucleotides read TGTGCCAGCTCTCCTCGGGACAGGGTGAGGAATGAGCAGTTCTTC.

The sample holds a few counts of this clonotype. The chain combines TRBV19 with TRBJ2-3; 13 bases match TRBD2. Unmatched junction bases numbered 5, after V lost 6 bases and J lost 2 bases. Germline CDR1 is LNHDA and CDR2 is SQIVND (reference sequence). The CDR3 is 16 residues long. CDR3 loop: CASSRLAGGTTDTQYF. CDR3 DNA sequence: TGTGCCAGTAGCAGACTAGCGGGGGGAACCACAGATACGCAGTATTTT.

The V and J genes are TRBV12-3 or TRBV12-4 and TRBJ1-6; D unresolved. V lost 7 bases and J 0 bases, leaving 13 bases between the germline ends. The CDR3 sequence is 16 residues long. The CDR3 nucleotides read TGTGCCAGCACCGCACCGGGGAGCTCCTATAATTCACCCCTCCACTTT. As protein: CASTAPGSSYNSPLHF.

This clonotype was found a few times. The chain has TRBV20-1 and TRBJ1-3, with unresolved D. The germline V gene encodes CDR1 DFQATT and CDR2 SNEGSKA (reference sequence). The germline V and J ends were trimmed by 3 bases and 0 bases, with 12 bases remaining between them. The CDR3 totals 15 residues. The CDR3 here is CSASKGMLSGNTIYF. The CDR3 DNA is TGCAGTGCTAGTAAGGGAATGCTCTCTGGAAACACCATATATTTT.

This clonotype was recorded a few times. The V gene is TRBV5-1, the J gene TRBJ2-7; 13 nucleotides match TRBD2. This CDR3 is 17 amino acids long. The germline gives CDR1 SGHRS, CDR2 YFSETQ. J was trimmed by 5 bases and V by 5 bases; bases with no gene match: 13. CDR3 in amino acids: CASRSGTSGALWHEQYF. DNA of the CDR3: TGCGCCAGCAGGTCCGGGACTAGCGGGGCTCTTTGGCACGAGCAGTACTTC.

The chain employs TRBV7-9 and TRBJ2-3; 7 bases fit TRBD1. Germline CDR1 reads SEHNR; CDR2 reads FQNEAQ (reference sequence). The CDR3 is 16 residues long. The V and J ends lost 3 bases and 8 bases, in that order; junction bases with no gene match: 14. CDR3 sequence (DNA): TGTGCCAGCAGCTTCGAGACAGGGCAATTTGTCGTTACGCAGTATTTT. This encodes CASSFETGQFVVTQYF.

This clonotype was picked up many times. The chain links TRBV11-3 to TRBJ2-2; maybe TRBD2 (5 bases). Germline values: CDR1 SGHNT, CDR2 YENEEA. Trimming cost V 0 bases and J 5 bases, with 16 bases left between them. The CDR3 has 17 residues. The CDR3 nucleotides read TGTGCCAGCAGCTTAGATCGATTTCTTTCGGGAACCGGGGAGCTGTTTTTT. Its protein is CASSLDRFLSGTGELFF.

This clonotype showed up many times. The CDR3 nucleotides read TGCGCCAGCAGCCCGGACAGGGAGAGAACAGATACGCAGTATTTT. Translating it yields CASSPDRERTDTQYF. This chain joins TRBV5-1 and TRBJ2-3; TRBD1 agrees at 8 bases. V was pared by 4 bases and J by 3 bases, with 7 bases of the junction left unmatched. Germline CDR1 is SGHRS and CDR2 is YFSETQ. The CDR3 is 15 residues long.

This clonotype was counted a few times. The chain uses TRBV6-1 and TRBJ1-6, with 8 bases lining up with TRBD1. V shed 6 bases and J 2 bases; nucleotides not matched to a gene: 3. CDR3 size: 15 residues. CDR1 is MNHNS, CDR2 SASEGT, per germline. The CDR3 reads CASRPQGAYNSPLHF. DNA of the CDR3: TGTGCCAGCAGACCACAGGGGGCCTATAATTCACCCCTCCACTTT.

This chain links TRBV30 with TRBJ1-5; TRBD1 is a possible D gene (5 bases). The V gene lost 1 base and the J gene lost 1 base, with 14 bases spanning the gap. This CDR3 is 16 amino acids long. Looked up from germline, CDR1 is GTSNPN and CDR2 is SVGIG (reference sequence). The DNA of the CDR3 is TGTGCCTGGAGTGCCCCCGGGCGGGGGAGCAATCAGCCCCAGCATTTT. Protein sequence: CAWSAPGRGSNQPQHF.

The genes are TRBV20-1 and TRBJ2-2, with 12 positions matching TRBD1. CDR3 size: 16 residues. The junction had 4 bases not matched to a gene; V was cut back by 0 bases and J by 5 bases. From germline, CDR1 is DFQATT and CDR2 SNEGSKA (reference sequence). The CDR3 loop is CSARDRDRGRTGELFF. The CDR3 coding sequence is TGCAGTGCTAGAGATCGGGACAGGGGGCGTACCGGGGAGCTGTTTTTT.

This clonotype was counted many times. The chain carries TRBV5-1 and TRBJ1-2; 7 positions match TRBD1. Germline values: CDR1 SGHRS, CDR2 YFSETQ. CDR3 length equals 16 residues. V shed 1 base, J shed 6 bases, and the junction held 12 bases outside the gene matches. The CDR3 bases are TGCGCCAGCAGCTTGTCAAACATCGCACAGGGGAATGGCTACACCTTC. This sequence encodes CASSLSNIAQGNGYTF. The complete variable domain, with remaining parts taken from reference TRBV5-1 and TRBJ1-2, reads KAGVTQTPRYLIKTRGQQVTLSCSPISGHRSVSWYQQTPGQGLQFLFEYFSETQRNKGNFPGRFSGRQFSNSRSEMNVSTLELGDSALYLCASSLSNIAQGNGYTFGSGTRLTVV.

This clonotype was recorded many times. This chain joins TRBV12-3 or TRBV12-4 and TRBJ1-5; D possibly corresponds to TRBD1 (6 bases). This CDR3 region has 12 residues. V lost 7 bases to trimming and J lost 7 bases, with 11 bases between them. The CDR3, as DNA: TGTGCCAGCACCGAGGGGGGCCAGCCCCAGCATTTT. Translation: CASTEGGQPQHF.

In its sample, this clonotype was seen many times. This sequence joins TRBV10-2 and TRBJ1-1; 11 bases align to TRBD1. V dropped 4 bases and J dropped 2; count of bases not matched to a gene: 9. Germline CDR1 and CDR2: WSHSY and SAAADI. This CDR3 contains 17 residues. The CDR3 sequence: CASSGPGQGGRNTEAFF. The DNA of the CDR3 is TGCGCCAGCAGTGGGCCGGGACAGGGGGGGAGAAACACTGAAGCTTTCTTT.

This clonotype showed up many times. The chain uses TRBV30 and TRBJ1-5; D not certain. Germline V gene sequence: CDR1 GTSNPN, CDR2 SVGIG (reference sequence). V was cut by 2 bases and J by 4 bases, with 12 bases left in between. CDR3 size: 14 residues. The CDR3 bases are TGTGCCTGGAGTTCAGTTAACCGGAATCAGCCCCAGCATTTT. Protein sequence: CAWSSVNRNQPQHF.

This clonotype was seen more than once but under ten times. V gene TRBV5-1 combines with J gene TRBJ2-1; 7 bases agree with TRBD2. This CDR3 comprises 14 residues. Germline V gives CDR1 SGHRS, CDR2 YFSETQ. The junction had 9 bases not matched to a gene; V was cut back by 7 bases and J by 5 bases. This CDR3 reads CASQKKRGHNEQFF. The CDR3 nucleotides read TGCGCCAGCCAAAAGAAGCGGGGTCACAATGAGCAGTTCTTC. The whole variable domain, remainder taken from reference TRBV5-1 and TRBJ2-1, is KAGVTQTPRYLIKTRGQQVTLSCSPISGHRSVSWYQQTPGQGLQFLFEYFSETQRNKGNFPGRFSGRQFSNSRSEMNVSTLELGDSALYLCASQKKRGHNEQFFGPGTRLTVL.

This clonotype has at least ten counts. The J gene is TRBJ2-1, the V gene TRBV18, with 8 bases matching TRBD1. The V gene end was trimmed by 4 bases and the J gene end by 8 bases; junction bases not matched to a gene: 7. The germline gives CDR1 KGHSH, CDR2 LQKENI. The CDR3 runs to 14 residues. This chain's CDR3 is CASSLSGGPYEQFF. For the CDR3, the DNA is TGTGCCAGCTCACTTTCAGGGGGCCCTTATGAGCAGTTCTTC.

This clonotype occurred many times. V is TRBV6-5 and J is TRBJ1-2; no definite D call. Looked up from germline, CDR1 is MNHEY and CDR2 is SVGAGI. The CDR3 totals 16 residues. V lost 4 bases to trimming and J lost 2 bases, with 17 bases between them. This chain's CDR3 is CASSFVATERNYGYTF. The CDR3, as DNA: TGTGCCAGCAGTTTTGTCGCAACGGAGCGAAACTATGGCTACACCTTC.

This clonotype has ten or more counts. This sequence joins TRBV3-1 and TRBJ2-2; D unresolved. The germline CDR1 and CDR2 sequences are LGHDT and YNNKEL (reference sequence). Trimming removed 1 base from V and 7 bases from J, with 13 bases in between. The CDR3 has 15 residues. The CDR3 region has the DNA TGTGCCAGCAGCCAAGCTATGTCTGGGCACGGGGAGCTGTTTTTT. As protein: CASSQAMSGHGELFF.

This clonotype was found a few times. V usage is TRBV5-6 and J usage is TRBJ1-1; no clear D gene. CDR1 SGHDT and CDR2 YYEEEE come from the germline V gene. The CDR3 runs 14 residues. The V gene lost 3 bases and the J gene lost 3 bases, with 12 bases spanning the gap. This CDR3 reads CASSSELWDTEAFF. DNA of the CDR3: TGTGCCAGCAGCTCAGAACTTTGGGACACTGAAGCTTTCTTT.

V is TRBV6-1 and J is TRBJ1-1; no clear D gene. Germline-derived CDR1 and CDR2 are MNHNS and SASEGT. The V gene lost 6 bases and the J gene lost 3 bases, with 14 bases spanning the gap. This CDR3 region has 14 residues. CDR3 sequence: CASRPTPSDTEAFF. The CDR3, as DNA: TGTGCCAGCAGACCCACACCATCCGACACTGAAGCTTTCTTT.

This clonotype was observed a few times. The J gene is TRBJ2-1, the V gene TRBV9, with a weak D call TRBD2 (6 bases). The CDR3 extends over 15 amino acids. Trimming left V 2 bases short and J 2 bases short, with 11 bases between. Germline V gives CDR1 SGDLS, CDR2 YYNGEE. The DNA for the CDR3 is TGTGCCAGCAGCGTGTCGGGGGTCCCCTACAATGAGCAGTTCTTC. It codes for CASSVSGVPYNEQFF.

The DNA for the CDR3 is TGTGCCATCAGAGACAGGGTTACGTCCTACAATGAGCAGTTCTTC. Translated, it gives CAIRDRVTSYNEQFF. The rearrangement links TRBV10-3 to TRBJ2-1; 7 bases are shared with TRBD1. The CDR3 is 15 amino acids. The germline CDR1 and CDR2 sequences are ENHRY and SYGVKD. Unmatched junction bases numbered 6, after V lost 6 bases and J lost 1 base.

In this sample, this clonotype turned up many times. The chain carries TRBV20-1 and TRBJ1-1, with D perhaps matching TRBD1 (6 bases). CDR3 length: 13 amino acids. Trimming took 3 bases from V and 4 from J, leaving 12 bases between them. Germline CDR1 and CDR2: DFQATT and SNEGSKA (reference sequence). The CDR3 is CSASLDSGTEAFF. CDR3 sequence (DNA): TGCAGTGCTAGCTTGGACAGTGGCACTGAAGCTTTCTTT.

This clonotype was seen many times. The J gene is TRBJ2-1, the V gene TRBV28, with a weak D call TRBD1 (6 bases). CDR1 MDHEN and CDR2 SYDVKM come from the germline V gene. The CDR3 consists of 15 residues. V lost 6 bases to trimming and J lost 4 bases, with 16 bases between them. Here the CDR3 reads CASSPGQKLYNEQFF. CDR3 sequence (DNA): TGTGCCAGCAGCCCCGGACAGAAACTTTACAATGAGCAGTTCTTC.

The CDR3 is CAISGSDYYGYTF. CDR3 coding DNA: TGTGCCATCAGTGGGTCGGATTACTATGGCTACACCTTC. V gene TRBV10-3 combines with J gene TRBJ1-2; D ambiguous. This CDR3 contains 13 residues. From germline, CDR1 is ENHRY and CDR2 SYGVKD. The V end was cut by 4 bases, the J end by 3 bases, with 9 bases between.

V is TRBV9 and J is TRBJ2-1; D ambiguous. CDR1 is SGDLS, CDR2 YYNGEE, per germline. The V end was cut by 0 bases, the J end by 8 bases, with 3 bases between. CDR3 length equals 11 residues. The CDR3 sequence: CASSVGDEQFF. For the CDR3, the DNA is TGTGCCAGCAGCGTAGGTGATGAGCAGTTCTTC.

This clonotype was detected only a few times. J is TRBJ1-2 and V is TRBV7-9; D remains unclear. The CDR3 has 15 residues. Germline lookup yields CDR1 SEHNR and CDR2 FQNEAQ (reference sequence). With 3 bases removed from V and 3 bases from J, the gap between germline ends came to 14 bases. The CDR3 sequence: CASSLKGGSDYGYTF. The CDR3 DNA sequence: TGTGCCAGCAGCTTGAAGGGAGGCAGCGACTATGGCTACACCTTC.